The 21 T cell receptor beta chains presented below share a single source sample, sequenced in a study of regulatory T cells in long-lasting Graves disease. Regarding time point: persistent/refractory GD, antithyroid drugs over 5 years with positive TRAb. PBMC-derived RNA was used for the TCR library. Arm-PCR of CDR3 regions and iRepertoire HTBI primers were the basis on which TCR beta libraries were built. TCRdb itself ran the multiplex PCR reads through MiXCR, one entry per CDR3 protein. The data show 650,000 to 700,000 distinct CDR3 sequences, roughly 30% seen once. Sequencing was performed on peripheral blood mononuclear cells (PBMCs), taken when the disease was refractory, from a patient treated with antithyroid drugs. The origin of the receptors is a female donor with Graves disease.

The chain uses TRBV11-2 and TRBJ2-5; D may be TRBD2 (7 bases). The CDR3 is 16 amino acids. V gave up 1 base and J gave up 4 bases, with 16 bases separating them. Germline CDR1 SGHAT, CDR2 FQNNGV. This CDR3 reads CASSLARQGGGETQYF. DNA for the CDR3: TGTGCCAGCAGCTTAGCGCGCCAGGGAGGGGGAGAGACCCAGTACTTC.

The chain uses TRBV12-3 or TRBV12-4 and TRBJ1-1; TRBD1 is a possible D gene (6 bases). The V end was cut by 5 bases, the J end by 1 base, with 14 bases between. This CDR3 comprises 15 residues. The CDR3, as DNA: TGTGCCAGCAGTGGCAGGGGAAGGGGGAACACTGAAGCTTTCTTT. It is translated as CASSGRGRGNTEAFF.

In its sample, this clonotype was seen a few times. The rearrangement uses TRBV18 and TRBJ1-5; D may be TRBD1 (5 bases). In germline, CDR1 is KGHSH, CDR2 LQKENI. The CDR3 covers 16 residues. Trimming pared 3 bases from V and 4 bases from J, leaving 16 bases between. CDR3 amino acids: CASSPAGGGVNQPQHF. CDR3 nucleotides: TGTGCCAGCTCACCCGCCGGAGGAGGGGTGAATCAGCCCCAGCATTTT.

This clonotype was recorded a few times. V and J are TRBV29-1 and TRBJ1-1; D not resolved. Trimming took off 0 bases at V and 3 bases at J, with 8 bases between the two ends. CDR1 is SQVTM and CDR2 is ANQGSEA in the germline V gene. The CDR3 runs to 13 residues. The CDR3 DNA is TGCAGCGTTGAAGATCGGGAGGACACTGAAGCTTTCTTT. Encoded protein: CSVEDREDTEAFF. Full variable domain (rest looked up from reference TRBV29-1 and TRBJ1-1): SAVISQKPSRDICQRGTSLTIQCQVDSQVTMMFWYRQQPGQSLTLIATANQGSEATYESGFVIDKFPISRPNLTFSTLTVSNMSPEDSSIYLCSVEDREDTEAFFGQGTRLTVV.

As concerns this clonotype: At one end the junction does not follow the germline gene, possibly because of a read error. The rearrangement uses TRBV7-2 and TRBJ1-5; no reliable D call. CDR1 and CDR2 from the germline V gene are SGHTA and FQGNSA. There are 14 residues in the CDR3. The CDR3 region has the DNA TGTGCCAGCAGCATGGACGGGAGCAATCGGCCCCAGCATTTT. Its translation is CASSMDGSNRPQHF.

This clonotype was seen many times. V and J are TRBV11-2 and TRBJ1-2; D remains ambiguous. The germline V gene encodes CDR1 SGHAT and CDR2 FQNNGV. The CDR3 covers 13 residues. V lost 0 bases and J lost 4, with 6 bases in between. CDR3 region: CASSLERGYGYTF. The CDR3 DNA is TGTGCCAGCAGCTTAGAGCGGGGCTATGGCTACACCTTC.

This chain links TRBV6-9 with TRBJ1-6; D unresolved. Germline CDR1 is MNHGY and CDR2 is SVAAGI. V shed 2 bases and J shed 2 bases, with 13 bases lying between them. There are 17 residues in the CDR3. The CDR3 DNA reads as TGTGCCAGCAGTTATCCCGAGGGCGGTGCCTATAATTCACCCCTCCACTTT. This gives the protein CASSYPEGGAYNSPLHF.

This clonotype was counted a few times. The rearrangement uses TRBV28 and TRBJ1-5, with D hard to call. Germline V gene sequence: CDR1 MDHEN, CDR2 SYDVKM. V lost 4 bases and J lost 0, with 10 bases in between. The CDR3 spans 15 residues. CDR3 nucleotide sequence: TGTGCCAGCAGTTCCGGACCGCTTAGCAATCAGCCCCAGCATTTT. It translates to CASSSGPLSNQPQHF.

This clonotype was detected a few times. This sequence joins TRBV18 and TRBJ2-7; 13 bases map to TRBD2. CDR1 is KGHSH, CDR2 LQKENI, per germline. V shed 4 bases, J shed 4 bases, and the junction held 7 bases outside the gene matches. There are 16 residues in the CDR3. CDR3 in DNA: TGTGCCAGCTCACAGCGGACTAGCGGGAGTCGGTACGAGCAGTACTTC. It yields the protein CASSQRTSGSRYEQYF.

This clonotype was found many times. The rearrangement uses TRBV6-1 and TRBJ2-5; D is tentatively TRBD1 or TRBD2 (6 bases each). This CDR3 region has 15 residues. V was pared by 6 bases and J by 2 bases, with 16 bases between. From germline, CDR1 is MNHNS and CDR2 SASEGT. The DNA of the CDR3 is TGTGCCAGCAGGGTCGGCGGAGGGGGACAAGAGACCCAGTACTTC. Encoded protein: CASRVGGGGQETQYF.

V gene TRBV30 combines with J gene TRBJ2-5; D call uncertain. CDR1 is GTSNPN, CDR2 SVGIG, per germline (reference sequence). The V and J ends lost 4 bases and 3 bases respectively, with 6 bases between them. This CDR3 has 11 amino acids. CDR3 loop: CAWIREETQYF. Written as DNA, the CDR3 is TGTGCCTGGATTAGGGAAGAGACCCAGTACTTC.

This clonotype was counted ten times or more. This chain uses TRBV9 with TRBJ2-5; D possibly corresponds to TRBD2 (6 bases). Between the trimmed V and J ends, which lost 3 bases and 4 bases, there was a span of 28 bases. CDR3 length equals 19 residues. Germline V CDR1 and CDR2: SGDLS, YYNGEE. CDR3 in DNA: TGTGCCAGCAGCGAAAAAGGGGATCGTTATACGGGAGTGGCAGAGACCCAGTACTTC. Translated, it gives CASSEKGDRYTGVAETQYF.

CDR3 coding DNA: TGTGCCAGCAGCTTTTTAGGGCCTCAGGACGAGCAGTACTTC. Residues: CASSFLGPQDEQYF. The rearrangement joins TRBV11-2 to TRBJ2-7; D remains ambiguous. This CDR3 has 14 amino acids. The V gene lost 3 bases and the J gene lost 5 bases, with 14 bases spanning the gap. Per germline, CDR1 SGHAT and CDR2 FQNNGV. Drawing the rest from reference TRBV11-2 and TRBJ2-7, the complete variable domain is EAGVAQSPRYKIIEKRQSVAFWCNPISGHATLYWYQQILGQGPKLLIQFQNNGVVDDSQLPKDRFSAERLKGVDSTLKIQPAKLEDSAVYLCASSFLGPQDEQYFGPGTRLTVT.

The rearrangement uses TRBV27 and TRBJ1-5; D remains unclear. Deletions cut 0 bases from V and 7 bases from J, with 13 bases between. Germline loops: CDR1 MNHEY, CDR2 SMNVEV (reference sequence). This CDR3 region has 15 residues. The DNA of the CDR3 is TGTGCCAGCAGTTTATCTGACGGGTCGCGACAGCCCCAGCATTTT. This sequence encodes CASSLSDGSRQPQHF.

The rearrangement uses TRBV12-5 and TRBJ2-5; possibly TRBD2 for D (5 bases). The ends were cut back, 0 bases at V and 5 bases at J, with 7 bases in the middle. The germline CDR1 and CDR2 sequences are LGHNT and FRNRAP. The CDR3 loop spans 13 amino acids. The CDR3 DNA sequence: TGTGCTAGTGGTTTGGTTTGGAGGGAGACCCAGTACTTC. This translates into CASGLVWRETQYF.

This chain links TRBV7-2 with TRBJ2-7; a possible D gene is TRBD2 (5 bases). The CDR3 covers 15 residues. Germline V gene data show CDR1 as SGHTA and CDR2 as FQGNSA. Trimming removed 1 base at V and 7 bases at J, with 17 bases between. CDR3: CASSLDGKLEGEQYF. DNA for the CDR3: TGTGCCAGCAGCTTAGACGGGAAATTGGAAGGGGAGCAGTACTTC.

This sequence joins TRBV6-1 and TRBJ1-1; no clear D. In germline, CDR1 is MNHNS, CDR2 SASEGT. V dropped 6 bases and J dropped 1 base, with 12 bases sitting between them. The CDR3 sequence is 14 residues long. This CDR3 is CASRLLDRNTEAFF. CDR3 in DNA: TGTGCCAGCAGACTCCTGGATAGGAACACTGAAGCTTTCTTT.

J is TRBJ1-5 and V is TRBV19, with D maybe TRBD1 (6 bases). Trimming took 4 bases from V and 9 from J, leaving 16 bases between them. Germline V lookup: CDR1 LNHDA, CDR2 SQIVND (reference sequence). This CDR3 comprises 14 residues. CDR3 in DNA: TGTGCCAGTAGTACCACGACAGGACATCTGCCCCAGCATTTT. It specifies CASSTTTGHLPQHF.

This clonotype was detected many times. J is TRBJ2-7 and V is TRBV7-2; D is perhaps TRBD1 or TRBD2 (5 bases each). This CDR3 is 14 amino acids long. V lost 4 bases and J lost 5, with 15 bases in between. Per the germline V gene, CDR1 is SGHTA and CDR2 is FQGNSA. CDR3 in amino acids: CASSSTGATNEQYF. The CDR3 DNA is TGTGCCAGCAGCTCGACCGGGGCGACTAACGAGCAGTACTTC.

In its sample, this clonotype was seen a few times. The J gene is TRBJ1-4, the V gene TRBV11-2; possible D gene TRBD1, 5 bases. CDR1 is SGHAT, CDR2 FQNNGV, per germline. The CDR3 spans 15 residues. V lost 1 base to trimming and J lost 10 bases, with 16 bases between them. The CDR3 loop reads CASSLVQAFPRKLFF. The CDR3 DNA reads as TGTGCCAGCAGCTTAGTACAGGCATTCCCTAGAAAACTGTTTTTT.

The chain joins TRBV3-1 to TRBJ2-5; D is unclear. Germline CDR1 LGHDT, CDR2 YNNKEL (reference sequence). CDR3 length equals 12 residues. Deletions cut 1 base from V and 6 bases from J, with 6 bases between. The CDR3 bases are TGTGCCAGCAGCCAAGGTGTACAGACCCAGTACTTC. Protein sequence: CASSQGVQTQYF.